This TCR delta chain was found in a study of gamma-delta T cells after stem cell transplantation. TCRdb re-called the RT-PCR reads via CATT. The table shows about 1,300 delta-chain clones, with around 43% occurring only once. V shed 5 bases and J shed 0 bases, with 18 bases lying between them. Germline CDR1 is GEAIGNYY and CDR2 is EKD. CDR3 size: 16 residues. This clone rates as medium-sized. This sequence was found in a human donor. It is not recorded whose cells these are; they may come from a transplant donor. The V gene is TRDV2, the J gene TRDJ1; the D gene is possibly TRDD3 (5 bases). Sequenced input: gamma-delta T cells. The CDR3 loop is CACGGLPYGYTDKLIF. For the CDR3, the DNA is TGTGCCTGTGGGGGACTACCGTACGGGTACACCGATAAACTCATCTTT.